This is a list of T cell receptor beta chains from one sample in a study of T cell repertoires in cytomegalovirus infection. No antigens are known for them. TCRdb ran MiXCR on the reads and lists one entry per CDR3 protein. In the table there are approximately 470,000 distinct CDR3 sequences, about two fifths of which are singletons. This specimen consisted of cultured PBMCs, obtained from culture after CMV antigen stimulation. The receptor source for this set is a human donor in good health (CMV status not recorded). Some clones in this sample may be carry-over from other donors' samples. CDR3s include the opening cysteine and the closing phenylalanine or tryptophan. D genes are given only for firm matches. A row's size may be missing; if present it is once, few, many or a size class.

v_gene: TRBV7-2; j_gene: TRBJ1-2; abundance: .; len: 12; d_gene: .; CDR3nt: TGTGCCAGCAGCTTAGATGGGACTGGCTACACCTTC; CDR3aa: CASSLDGTGYTF
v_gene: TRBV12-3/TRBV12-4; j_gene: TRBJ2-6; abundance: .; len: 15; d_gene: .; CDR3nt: TGTGCCATCCCAGAGGGGGGGTATGGGGCCAACGTCCTGACTTTC; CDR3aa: CAIPEGGYGANVLTF
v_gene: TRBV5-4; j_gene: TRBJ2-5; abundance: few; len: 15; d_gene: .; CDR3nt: TGTGCCAGCAGCTTTTTGGCAGGGGGGCACGAGACCCAGTACTTC; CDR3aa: CASSFLAGGHETQYF
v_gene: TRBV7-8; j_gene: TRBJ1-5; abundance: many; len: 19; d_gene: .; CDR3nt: TGTGCCAGCAGCCTTGGATCGGGGGCGGTTTCTCCCGCGAATCAGCCCCAGCATTTT; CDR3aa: CASSLGSGAVSPANQPQHF
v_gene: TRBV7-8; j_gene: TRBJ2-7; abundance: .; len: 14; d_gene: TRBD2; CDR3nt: TGTGCCAGCAGCACTAGCGGCTACTCCTACGAGCAGTACTTC; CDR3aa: CASSTSGYSYEQYF
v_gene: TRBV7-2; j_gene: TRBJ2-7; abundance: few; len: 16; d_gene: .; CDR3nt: TGTGCCAGCAGCTCCCAATCCGGACTCGTTCTTTACGAGCAGTACTTC; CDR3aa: CASSSQSGLVLYEQYF
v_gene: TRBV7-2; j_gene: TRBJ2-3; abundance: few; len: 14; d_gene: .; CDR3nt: TGTGCCAGCAGCTTTGCCTCCAGCACAGATACGCAGTATTTT; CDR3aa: CASSFASSTDTQYF
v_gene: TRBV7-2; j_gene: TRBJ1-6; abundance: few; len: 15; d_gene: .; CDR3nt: TGTGCCAGCAGCTTAGAACCAGGGTTTTATTCACCCCTCCACTTT; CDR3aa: CASSLEPGFYSPLHF
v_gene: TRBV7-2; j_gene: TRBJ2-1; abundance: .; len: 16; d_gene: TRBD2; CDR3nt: TGTGCCAGCAGCTTTTGGCGGGGACTAGCAGGAGATGAGCAGTTCTTC; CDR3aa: CASSFWRGLAGDEQFF
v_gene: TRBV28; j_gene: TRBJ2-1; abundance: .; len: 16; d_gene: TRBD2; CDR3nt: TGTGCCAGCAGTTCCCTAGCGGGAGGAACCTACAATGAGCAGTTCTTC; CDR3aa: CASSSLAGGTYNEQFF
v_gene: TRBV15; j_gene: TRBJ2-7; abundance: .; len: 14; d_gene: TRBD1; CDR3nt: TGTGCCACCAGCAGAGATCGGGACAGGGACGAGCAGTACTTC; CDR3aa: CATSRDRDRDEQYF
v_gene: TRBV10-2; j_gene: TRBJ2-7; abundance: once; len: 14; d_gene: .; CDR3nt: TGCGCCAGCACCCGGACTTTCGGGTCCTACGAGCAGTACTTC; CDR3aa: CASTRTFGSYEQYF
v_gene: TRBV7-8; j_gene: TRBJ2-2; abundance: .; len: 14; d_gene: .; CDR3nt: TGTGCCAGCAGCTTTTTCGGCGGCACCGGGGAGCTGTTTTTT; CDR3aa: CASSFFGGTGELFF
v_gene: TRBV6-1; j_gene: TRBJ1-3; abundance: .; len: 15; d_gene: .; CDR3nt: TGTGCCAGCCGCGAGGGGGGGCACTCTGGAAACACCATATATTTT; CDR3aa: CASREGGHSGNTIYF
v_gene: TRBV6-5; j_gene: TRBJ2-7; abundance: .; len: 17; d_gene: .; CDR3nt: TGTGCCAGCAGCAAACTGGTGACAGGCCCTAGCTCCTACGAGCAGTACTTC; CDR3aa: CASSKLVTGPSSYEQYF
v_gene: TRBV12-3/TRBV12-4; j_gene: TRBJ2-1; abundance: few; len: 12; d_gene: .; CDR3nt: TGTGCCAGCAGTTTTTGGTCCAGTGAGCAGTTCTTC; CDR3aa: CASSFWSSEQFF
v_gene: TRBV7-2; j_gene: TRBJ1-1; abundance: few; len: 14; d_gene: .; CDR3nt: TGTGCCAGCAACCAAGGGACTTGGGACACTGAAGCTTTCTTT; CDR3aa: CASNQGTWDTEAFF
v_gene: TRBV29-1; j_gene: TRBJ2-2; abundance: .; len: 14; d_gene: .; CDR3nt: TGCAGCGTTATTCCAGAAACGAACACCGGGGAGCTGTTTTTT; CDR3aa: CSVIPETNTGELFF
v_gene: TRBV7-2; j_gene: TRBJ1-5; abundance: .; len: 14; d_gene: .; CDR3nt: TGTGCCAGCAGCTTACAGGTGGGCTATCAGCCCCAGCATTTT; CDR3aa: CASSLQVGYQPQHF
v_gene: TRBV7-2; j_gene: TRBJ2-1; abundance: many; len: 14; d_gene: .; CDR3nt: TGTGCCAGCAGCTTAGCTGGGCCTTACAATGAGCAGTTCTTC; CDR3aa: CASSLAGPYNEQFF
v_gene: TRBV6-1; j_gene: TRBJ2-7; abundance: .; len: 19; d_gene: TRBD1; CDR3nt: TGTGCCAGCACCCAAGAGAACCAGGGGGCGATGGGACAGAACTACGAGCAGTACTTC; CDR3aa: CASTQENQGAMGQNYEQYF
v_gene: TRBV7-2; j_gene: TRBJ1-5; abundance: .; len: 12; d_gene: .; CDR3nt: TGTGCCAGCAGCTCCTATCAGGGATCCCAGCATTTT; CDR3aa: CASSSYQGSQHF
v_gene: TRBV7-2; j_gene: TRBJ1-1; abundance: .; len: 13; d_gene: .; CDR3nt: TGTGCCAGCAGAGTCAGGGGTGACACTGAAGCTTTCTTT; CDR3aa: CASRVRGDTEAFF
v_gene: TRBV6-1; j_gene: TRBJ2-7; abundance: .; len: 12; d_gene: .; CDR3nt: TGTGCCAGCAGTGAAATGGGTTACGAGCAGTACTTC; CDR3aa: CASSEMGYEQYF
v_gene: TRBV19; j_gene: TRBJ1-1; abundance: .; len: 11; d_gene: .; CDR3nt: TGTGCCAGTAGTATTTGGGCTGAAGCTTTCTTT; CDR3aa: CASSIWAEAFF
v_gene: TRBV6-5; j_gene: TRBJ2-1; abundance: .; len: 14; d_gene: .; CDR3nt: TGTGCCAGCAGAGACCCCGGGGGATACAATGAGCAGTTCTTC; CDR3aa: CASRDPGGYNEQFF
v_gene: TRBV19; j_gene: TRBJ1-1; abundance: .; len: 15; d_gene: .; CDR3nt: TGTGCCAGTAGTAATACGGTGGGGTTGAACACTGAAGCTTTCTTT; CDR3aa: CASSNTVGLNTEAFF
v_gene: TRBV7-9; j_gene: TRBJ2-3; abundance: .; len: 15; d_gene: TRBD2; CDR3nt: TGTGCCAGCAGCCCCTTCGGGGGGGCGCGTGATACGCAGTATTTT; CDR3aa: CASSPFGGARDTQYF
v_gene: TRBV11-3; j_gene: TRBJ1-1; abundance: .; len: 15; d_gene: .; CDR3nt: TGTGCCAGCAGCCCGGGCGGGGGGGCGGGCACTGAAGCTTTCTTT; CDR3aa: CASSPGGGAGTEAFF
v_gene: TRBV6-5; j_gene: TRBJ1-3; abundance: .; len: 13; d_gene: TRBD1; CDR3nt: TGTGCCAGCAGTTTCGACAGGGGTGGGACCATATATTTT; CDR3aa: CASSFDRGGTIYF
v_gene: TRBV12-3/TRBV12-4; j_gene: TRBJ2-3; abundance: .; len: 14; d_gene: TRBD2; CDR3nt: TGTGCCAGCATTCCGGGACTAGACCGAGATACGCAGTATTTT; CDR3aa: CASIPGLDRDTQYF
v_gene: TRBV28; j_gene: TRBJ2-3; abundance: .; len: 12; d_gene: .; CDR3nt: TGTGCCAGCCTTACGCCGGCAGATACGCAGTATTTT; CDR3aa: CASLTPADTQYF
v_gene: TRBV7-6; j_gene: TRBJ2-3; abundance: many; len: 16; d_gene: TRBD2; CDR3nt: TGTGCCAGCAGAAAAGTTGCGAGCGGGGGGGCAGATACGCAGTATTTT; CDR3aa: CASRKVASGGADTQYF
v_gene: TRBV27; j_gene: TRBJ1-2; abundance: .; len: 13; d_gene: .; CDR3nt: TGTGCCAGCAGTTTGGTGGGAAGTAGGAGGTGGGTTTTC; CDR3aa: CASSLVGSRRWVF
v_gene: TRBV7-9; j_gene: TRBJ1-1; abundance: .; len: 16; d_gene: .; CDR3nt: TGTGCCAGCAGAAGGCACGGCAGGAAAGGTTCCACTGAAGCTTTCTTT; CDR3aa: CASRRHGRKGSTEAFF
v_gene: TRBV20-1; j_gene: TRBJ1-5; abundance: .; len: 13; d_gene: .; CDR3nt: TGCAGTGCTAGAGTTGGATTCAATCAGCCCCAGCATTTT; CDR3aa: CSARVGFNQPQHF
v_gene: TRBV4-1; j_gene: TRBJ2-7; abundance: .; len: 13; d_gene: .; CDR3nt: TGCGCCAGCAGCCAAAGGGACCCCTACGAGCAGTACTTC; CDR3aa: CASSQRDPYEQYF
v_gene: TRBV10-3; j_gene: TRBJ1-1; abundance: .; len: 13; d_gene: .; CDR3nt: TGTGCCATCAGCAACCCTGGGAGCACTGAAGCTTTCTTT; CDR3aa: CAISNPGSTEAFF
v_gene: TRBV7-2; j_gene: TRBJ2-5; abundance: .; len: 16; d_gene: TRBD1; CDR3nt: TGTGCCAGCAGCTTTTCCCCCGGGGACAGTCAAGAGACCCAGTACTTC; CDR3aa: CASSFSPGDSQETQYF
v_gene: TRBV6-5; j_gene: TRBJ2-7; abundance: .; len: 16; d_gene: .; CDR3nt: TGTGCCAGCAGTTATGAGGGTGGACCGACGGGTCGAGAGCAGTACTTC; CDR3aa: CASSYEGGPTGREQYF